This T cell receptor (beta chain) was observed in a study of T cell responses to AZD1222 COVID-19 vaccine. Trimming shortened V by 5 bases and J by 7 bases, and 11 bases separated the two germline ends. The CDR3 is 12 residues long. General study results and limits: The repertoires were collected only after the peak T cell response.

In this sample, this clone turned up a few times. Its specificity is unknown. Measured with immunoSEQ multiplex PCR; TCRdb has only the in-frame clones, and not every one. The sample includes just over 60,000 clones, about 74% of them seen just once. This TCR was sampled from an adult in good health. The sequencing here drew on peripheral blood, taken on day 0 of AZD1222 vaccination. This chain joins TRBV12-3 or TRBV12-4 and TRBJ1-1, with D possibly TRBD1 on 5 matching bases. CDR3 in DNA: TGTGCCAGCAGTCCGGGACGGCTTGAAGCTTTCTTT. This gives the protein CASSPGRLEAFF.